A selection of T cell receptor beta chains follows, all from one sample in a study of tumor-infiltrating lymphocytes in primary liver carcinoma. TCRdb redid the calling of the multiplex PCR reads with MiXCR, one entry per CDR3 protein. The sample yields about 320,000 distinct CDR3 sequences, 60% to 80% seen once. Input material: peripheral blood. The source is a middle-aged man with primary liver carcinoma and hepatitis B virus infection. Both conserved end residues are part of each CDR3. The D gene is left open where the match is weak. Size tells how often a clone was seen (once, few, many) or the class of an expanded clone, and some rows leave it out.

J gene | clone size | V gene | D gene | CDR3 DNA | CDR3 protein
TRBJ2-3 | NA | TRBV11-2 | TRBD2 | TGTGCCAGCAGCATCGGGGGGTCAGATACGCAGTATTTT | CASSIGGSDTQYF
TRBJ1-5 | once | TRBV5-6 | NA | TGTGCCAGCAGTTTGGGCGGGAGTGGGGCAGATACGCAGCATTTT | CASSLGGSGADTQHF
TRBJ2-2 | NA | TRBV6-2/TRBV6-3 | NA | TGCGCCAGCAGTCCAGGACAGAGCCGGGGCACCGGGGAGCTGTTTTTT | CASSPGQSRGTGELFF
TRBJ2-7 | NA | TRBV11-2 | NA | TGTGCCAGCAGCCTCAGCGGGCCCTACGAGCAGTACTTC | CASSLSGPYEQYF
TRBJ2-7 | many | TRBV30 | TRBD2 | TGTGCCTGGAGTGTACTTAGCGGGAGTAACCCTCGGGGGCAGTACTTC | CAWSVLSGSNPRGQYF
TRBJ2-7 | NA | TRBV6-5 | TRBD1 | TGTGCCAGCAACTCCAATCGTAGACAGGGGCTCTACGAGCAGTACTTC | CASNSNRRQGLYEQYF
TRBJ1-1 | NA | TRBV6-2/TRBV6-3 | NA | TGTGCCAGCAATCAATTAAAATTAATGAACACTGAAGCTTTCTTT | CASNQLKLMNTEAFF
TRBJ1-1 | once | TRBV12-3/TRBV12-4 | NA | TGTGCCGGCAGTTCAGCGGCAGGGATTGAAGCTTTCTTT | CAGSSAAGIEAFF
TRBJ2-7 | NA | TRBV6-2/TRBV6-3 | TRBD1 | TGTGCCAGCAGCCACCCAGGGGGCGAGCAGTACTTC | CASSHPGGEQYF
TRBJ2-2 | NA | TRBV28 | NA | TGTGCCAGCAGTTTAGGGGGCAGGATCGGGGAGCTGTTTTTT | CASSLGGRIGELFF
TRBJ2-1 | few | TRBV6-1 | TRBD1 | TGTGCCAGCAGTGAACAACAGGGGGCCTACAATGAGCAGATCTTC | CASSEQQGAYNEQIF
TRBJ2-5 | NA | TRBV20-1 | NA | TGCAGTGCCCCTGATTCCCGGGACTTTAAAGAGACCCAGTACTTC | CSAPDSRDFKETQYF
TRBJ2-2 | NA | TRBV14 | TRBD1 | TGTGCCAGCAGCCAAGTGACAGGGGGGGCCACCGGGGAGCTGTTTTTT | CASSQVTGGATGELFF